Shown below are 21 T cell receptor beta chains from a single sample sequenced in a study of technical replicates of blood from several donors. Using immunoSEQ multiplex PCR, the repertoire was profiled, and TCRdb retains in-frame clones only, with some absent. The profile covers fewer than 100,000 clones, with less than 95% appearing a single time and over 0.25% taken by the ten largest. The sequenced sample was T cells isolated from PBMCs. Every receptor here comes from a human donor in good health.

This clone appeared once. The CDR3 DNA sequence: TGTGCCAGTAGTAGGTCAGGGGCTGGGCAAGAGACCCAGTACTTC. Translated, it gives CASSRSGAGQETQYF. The chain carries TRBV19 and TRBJ2-5; D possibly corresponds to TRBD1 (6 bases). This CDR3 is built from 15 residues. Trimming took off 4 bases at V and 2 bases at J, with 14 bases between the two ends. The germline V gene has CDR1 LNHDA and CDR2 SQIVND (reference sequence). The full variable domain, with the rest looked up from reference TRBV19 and TRBJ2-5, is DGGITQSPKYLFRKEGQNVTLSCEQNLNHDAMYWYRQDPGQGLRLIYYSQIVNDFQKGDIAEGYSVSREKKESFPLTVTSAQKNPTAFYLCASSRSGAGQETQYFGPGTRLLVL.

The J gene is TRBJ1-1, the V gene TRBV6-5; no reliable D call. The length of the CDR3 is 13 residues. Germline V gene data show CDR1 as MNHEY and CDR2 as SVGAGI. The V and J ends lost 2 bases and 5 bases respectively, with 9 bases between them. The CDR3 region is CASSYVRETEAFF. Here the CDR3 DNA reads TGTGCCAGCAGTTACGTACGGGAAACTGAAGCTTTCTTT.

This clone showed up just a few times. The J gene is TRBJ1-1, the V gene TRBV28; no clear D. The CDR3 totals 14 residues. Germline V gene data show CDR1 as MDHEN and CDR2 as SYDVKM. The ends were cut back, 4 bases at V and 1 base at J, with 10 bases in the middle. CDR3 sequence: CASSSEYGNTEAFF. CDR3 nucleotide sequence: TGTGCCAGCAGTTCCGAATACGGGAACACTGAAGCTTTCTTT.

The V gene is TRBV2, the J gene TRBJ1-5; D remains ambiguous. Per the germline V gene, CDR1 is SNHLY and CDR2 is FYNNEI. This CDR3 region has 13 residues. Trimming pared 0 bases from V and 7 bases from J, leaving 7 bases between. The CDR3 DNA reads as TGTGCCAGCAGTGAAGCTGAGGTGCAGCCCCAGCATTTT. Its translation is CASSEAEVQPQHF.

J is TRBJ2-1 and V is TRBV10-3; 9 bases line up with TRBD1. Germline CDR1 reads ENHRY; CDR2 reads SYGVKD. With 4 bases clipped from V and 8 bases from J, the junction kept 12 bases outside the gene matches. The CDR3 is 16 residues long. The CDR3: CAISGDRDRDSYEQFF. CDR3 DNA sequence: TGTGCCATCAGTGGCGACCGGGACAGGGATAGTTATGAGCAGTTCTTC.

On this clone itself: The junction shows a germline mismatch at one end, possibly a read error. The rearrangement joins TRBV27 to TRBJ2-3; D gene ambiguous. This CDR3 comprises 13 residues. CDR1 MNHEY and CDR2 SMNVEV come from the germline V gene (reference sequence). Here the CDR3 DNA reads TGTGCCAGCGGTTTGAGTAAAGCAGATACGCAGTATTTT. Protein sequence: CASGLSKADTQYF.

The rearrangement joins TRBV7-3 to TRBJ2-1, with 7 bases that match TRBD1. The trim removed 5 bases at V and 9 bases at J, leaving 7 bases unmatched. Germline V lookup: CDR1 SGHTA, CDR2 FQGTGA. The length of the CDR3 is 13 residues. CDR3 region: CASSQTQGLEQFF. DNA for the CDR3: TGTGCCAGCAGCCAAACACAGGGGCTTGAGCAGTTCTTC.

V and J are TRBV9 and TRBJ2-1, with 9 bases that match TRBD2. After removal of 3 bases from V and 6 bases from J, the junction contained 13 bases not matched to a gene. The CDR3 is 17 amino acids. From germline, CDR1 is SGDLS and CDR2 YYNGEE. The CDR3 loop reads CASSGNLIAGVGNEQFF. CDR3 DNA: TGTGCCAGCAGCGGAAACCTGATAGCGGGAGTTGGCAATGAGCAGTTCTTC.

This sequence joins TRBV7-7 and TRBJ2-1, with D maybe TRBD1 (6 bases). CDR1 and CDR2 (germline): SSHAT, FNYEAQ (reference sequence). Between the trimmed V and J ends, which lost 3 bases and 8 bases, there was a span of 17 bases. This CDR3 contains 15 residues. CDR3 residues: CASSFGRGLGDEQFF. For the CDR3, the DNA is TGTGCCAGCAGCTTTGGCAGGGGTTTAGGAGATGAGCAGTTCTTC.

The V gene is TRBV12-5, the J gene TRBJ1-1; weak D call: TRBD1 (5 bases). V shed 7 bases and J shed 4 bases, with 19 bases lying between them. The CDR3 is made up of 15 amino acids. Germline lookup yields CDR1 LGHNT and CDR2 FRNRAP. The CDR3 reads CASAPSGGSGTEAFF. The CDR3, as DNA: TGTGCTAGTGCTCCTTCGGGGGGGAGCGGCACTGAAGCTTTCTTT.

The V and J genes are TRBV5-6 and TRBJ1-2, with a weak D call TRBD1 (6 bases). Germline V lookup: CDR1 SGHDT, CDR2 YYEEEE. V was clipped by 7 bases and J by 5 bases, with 12 bases between them. The CDR3 length is 12 residues. CDR3 DNA sequence: TGTGCCAGCCGTGGTACAGGGTATGGCTACACCTTC. Protein sequence: CASRGTGYGYTF.

The chain employs TRBV7-8 and TRBJ1-1; 10 bases match TRBD1. Germline V gene sequence: CDR1 SGHVS, CDR2 FQNEAQ. CDR3 length: 16 residues. Germline trimming cut 5 bases from V and 7 bases from J; bases unmatched to any gene: 13. The CDR3 DNA reads TGTGCCAGCAGCAAGAACTTGGCGGGACAGGGGATTGAAGCTTTCTTT. This codes for CASSKNLAGQGIEAFF.

The chain uses TRBV6-1 and TRBJ1-1; D is undetermined. The CDR3 has 13 residues. With 4 bases removed from V and 1 base from J, the gap between germline ends came to 7 bases. The germline CDR1 and CDR2 sequences are MNHNS and SASEGT. The CDR3: CASSAGRNTEAFF. CDR3 nucleotide sequence: TGTGCCAGCAGTGCTGGGAGGAACACTGAAGCTTTCTTT.

The chain carries TRBV5-1 and TRBJ2-2; no definite D call. Trimming removed 0 bases at V and 7 bases at J, with 16 bases between. The CDR3 runs 16 residues. Germline lookup yields CDR1 SGHRS and CDR2 YFSETQ. CDR3 amino acids: CASSLESGYYSGELFF. For the CDR3, the DNA is TGCGCCAGCAGCTTGGAGTCCGGGTATTATAGCGGGGAGCTGTTTTTT.

The chain joins TRBV7-2 to TRBJ2-7, with D possibly being TRBD1 (6 bases). V was trimmed by 0 bases and J by 0 bases, leaving 21 bases between them. CDR3 length: 19 residues. Germline CDR1 is SGHTA and CDR2 is FQGNSA. Written as DNA, the CDR3 is TGTGCCAGCAGCTTAGCGCTTTCAGGGGCTCGATTGGGCTCCTACGAGCAGTACTTC. Residues: CASSLALSGARLGSYEQYF.

This chain links TRBV30 with TRBJ2-7; 8 bases fit TRBD1. V lost 5 bases and J lost 2; bases outside the gene matches: 8. Germline-derived CDR1 and CDR2 are GTSNPN and SVGIG (reference sequence). The CDR3 contains 14 residues. Here the CDR3 reads CAWGDRGPTYEQYF. The CDR3 region has the DNA TGTGCCTGGGGCGACAGGGGCCCAACCTACGAGCAGTACTTC.

The J gene is TRBJ1-1, the V gene TRBV29-1, with D perhaps matching TRBD1 (5 bases). The CDR3 extends over 14 amino acids. CDR1 SQVTM and CDR2 ANQGSEA come from the germline V gene. V was trimmed by 4 bases and J by 0 bases, leaving 12 bases between them. The CDR3 here is CSVVGGELNTEAFF. The CDR3, as DNA: TGCAGCGTTGTGGGAGGGGAATTGAACACTGAAGCTTTCTTT.

V gene TRBV25-1 combines with J gene TRBJ2-7, with 11 bases fitting TRBD1. Trimming took 4 bases from V and 4 from J; bases not matched to a gene: 3. The CDR3 covers 14 residues. Germline CDR1 MGHDK, CDR2 SYGVNS. CDR3 sequence (DNA): TGTGCCAGCAGTGCCTGGGACAGGGGGTACGAGCAGTACTTC. It yields the protein CASSAWDRGYEQYF.

The chain combines TRBV9 with TRBJ2-5, with D possibly being TRBD1 (6 bases). Deletions cut 0 bases from V and 9 bases from J, with 12 bases between. Per germline, CDR1 SGDLS and CDR2 YYNGEE. The CDR3 is 13 amino acids. As DNA, the CDR3 is TGTGCCAGCAGCGTAGATGGACAGTTGGCCCAGTACTTC. It codes for CASSVDGQLAQYF.

This chain uses TRBV7-9 with TRBJ2-3; 9 bases agree with TRBD2. Germline loops: CDR1 SEHNR, CDR2 FQNEAQ (reference sequence). Trimming removed 5 bases from V and 5 bases from J; junction bases left unmatched: 5. This CDR3 is built from 14 residues. The CDR3 region is CASSLSGRGDTQYF. The CDR3 DNA reads TGTGCCAGCAGCCTTAGCGGGAGAGGAGATACGCAGTATTTT.

The chain combines TRBV7-9 with TRBJ1-1; the D is unclear. Trimming stripped 1 base from V and 9 bases from J, with 6 bases between. The CDR3 spans 11 residues. Germline lookup yields CDR1 SEHNR and CDR2 FQNEAQ (reference sequence). CDR3 in amino acids: CASSLGVKAFF. The CDR3 nucleotides read TGTGCCAGCAGCTTAGGCGTTAAAGCTTTCTTT.